This passage covers 25 T cell receptor beta chains from one sample sequenced in a study of OX40 agonist ivuxolimab in advanced cancers. Profiling relied on immunoSEQ multiplex PCR, and the TCRdb table lists in-frame clones only, not all of them. The table lists 65,000 to 85,000 clones, around 82% of them singletons. Specimen: CD4+ or CD8+ T cells sorted from blood, collected in a trial of the OX40 agonist ivuxolimab. These receptor sequences come from an adult with an advanced solid tumor such as melanoma, head and neck, liver or kidney cancer.

The chain joins TRBV7-3 to TRBJ2-1, with 7 bases fitting TRBD2. V trimming: 1 base; J trimming: 4 bases; junction bases outside the gene matches: 4. Per germline, CDR1 SGHTA and CDR2 FQGTGA. The CDR3 loop spans 15 amino acids. The CDR3 region is CASSLMGREYNEQFF. The DNA for the CDR3 is TGTGCCAGCAGCTTAATGGGGCGGGAGTACAATGAGCAGTTCTTC.

This chain uses TRBV7-2 with TRBJ2-3; D call uncertain. Between the trimmed V and J ends, which lost 3 bases and 4 bases, there was a span of 8 bases. This CDR3 comprises 13 residues. Germline V gene lookup returns CDR1 SGHTA and CDR2 FQGNSA. The CDR3 DNA sequence: TGTGCCAGCAGCTTCGTGGTCCCAGATACGCAGTATTTT. This gives the protein CASSFVVPDTQYF.

The V gene is TRBV5-4, the J gene TRBJ1-2, with a tentative D call TRBD1 (6 bases). Germline loops: CDR1 SGHNT, CDR2 YYREEE (reference sequence). The CDR3 spans 17 residues. The V end was cut by 0 bases, the J end by 1 base, with 16 bases between. CDR3 residues: CASSLVRGATLNYGYTF. The CDR3 DNA reads TGTGCCAGCAGCTTGGTTAGGGGGGCGACGCTTAACTATGGCTACACCTTC.

The chain links TRBV10-3 to TRBJ1-6; 10 positions agree with TRBD1. The V and J ends lost 7 bases and 8 bases, in that order; junction bases with no gene match: 5. Germline V gives CDR1 ENHRY, CDR2 SYGVKD. This CDR3 has 14 residues. The CDR3, as DNA: TGTGCCATCACCGAGGACAGGGGGGATTCACCCCTCCACTTT. Amino acid sequence: CAITEDRGDSPLHF.

This chain joins TRBV19 and TRBJ2-1; 8 nucleotides match TRBD1. In germline, CDR1 is LNHDA, CDR2 SQIVND (reference sequence). The V segment lost 1 base and the J segment 3 bases; nucleotides outside the gene matches: 8. This CDR3 region has 17 residues. DNA of the CDR3: TGTGCCAGTAGTATAGGGGCAGGGGGCCCCCTCTACAATGAGCAGTTCTTC. Translated: CASSIGAGGPLYNEQFF.

Concerning this clone: Other DNA variants within this sample encode the same CDR3. The CDR3 loop reads CASSLRTGNTEAFF. CDR3 DNA: TGTGCCAGCAGCTTAAGGACGGGGAACACTGAAGCTTTCTTT. The J gene is TRBJ1-1, the V gene TRBV7-2; the D is unclear. Germline V gene sequence: CDR1 SGHTA, CDR2 FQGNSA. The germline V and J ends were trimmed by 2 bases and 1 base, with 8 bases remaining between them. The CDR3 runs 14 residues. Filled out from reference TRBV7-2 and TRBJ1-1, the complete variable domain reads GAGVSQSPSNKVTEKGKDVELRCDPISGHTALYWYRQSLGQGLEFLIYFQGNSAPDKSGLPSDRFSAERTGGSVSTLTIQRTQQEDSAVYLCASSLRTGNTEAFFGQGTRLTVV.

This clone has only a few counts. The chain joins TRBV6-6 to TRBJ1-2; no firm D call. Germline V gene sequence: CDR1 MNHNY, CDR2 SVGAGI (reference sequence). This CDR3 spans 13 amino acids. V was clipped by 3 bases and J by 8 bases, with 13 bases between them. The CDR3 is CASSYGWGSGYTF. The CDR3 DNA reads TGTGCCAGCAGTTATGGTTGGGGTTCAGGCTACACCTTC.

This clone was counted once. V gene TRBV18 combines with J gene TRBJ2-7; TRBD1 matches 10 bases. CDR1 is KGHSH, CDR2 LQKENI, per germline. Trimming at V came to 5 bases and at J to 2 bases, leaving 3 bases not matched to a gene. CDR3 size: 14 residues. CDR3 loop: CASSAGQGAYEQYF. CDR3 DNA: TGTGCCAGCTCAGCCGGACAGGGGGCCTACGAGCAGTACTTC.

This sequence joins TRBV6-5 and TRBJ1-2; 8 nucleotides match TRBD1. CDR1 and CDR2 from the germline V gene are MNHEY and SVGAGI. With V trimmed by 3 bases and J by 6 bases, 9 bases remained unmatched. The CDR3 runs to 15 residues. CDR3 sequence: CASSYLTGTGHGYTF. CDR3 coding DNA: TGTGCCAGCAGTTATCTTACCGGGACAGGCCATGGCTACACCTTC.

The rearrangement links TRBV6-4 to TRBJ2-2; D not resolved. V lost 5 bases and J 0 bases, leaving 10 bases between the germline ends. The CDR3 length is 15 residues. CDR1 is MRHNA, CDR2 SNTAGT, per germline. CDR3 bases: TGTGCCAGCAGTACTTCTTCCGCGAACACCGGGGAGCTGTTTTTT. This translates into CASSTSSANTGELFF.

The V and J genes are TRBV6-5 and TRBJ2-7, with TRBD2 as a possible D gene (6 bases). The CDR3 is 15 residues long. Germline V gene lookup returns CDR1 MNHEY and CDR2 SVGAGI. Between the trimmed V and J ends, which lost 2 bases and 6 bases, there was a span of 17 bases. DNA of the CDR3: TGTGCCAGCAGTTACGATAGTGCGGGGTTGGGCGAGCAGTACTTC. Its protein product is CASSYDSAGLGEQYF.

V is TRBV30 and J is TRBJ2-2, with D unclear. Germline assignment: CDR1 GTSNPN and CDR2 SVGIG (reference sequence). CDR3 size: 13 residues. Trimming cost V 5 bases and J 5 bases, with 12 bases left between them. CDR3 amino acids: CAWVKRATGELFF. DNA of the CDR3: TGTGCCTGGGTTAAAAGAGCTACCGGGGAGCTGTTTTTT.

This rearrangement joins TRBV5-6 to TRBJ2-1; no reliable D call. Per germline, CDR1 SGHDT and CDR2 YYEEEE. Deletions cut 1 base from V and 8 bases from J, with 4 bases between. The CDR3 sequence is 11 residues long. The CDR3 reads CASSLTHEQFF. The CDR3 region has the DNA TGTGCCAGCAGCTTGACCCATGAGCAGTTCTTC.

The genes are TRBV2 and TRBJ1-6; the D is unclear. Germline-derived CDR1 and CDR2 are SNHLY and FYNNEI. The CDR3 is made up of 14 amino acids. Trimming removed 2 bases from V and 6 bases from J, with 8 bases in between. In DNA form, the CDR3 reads TGTGCCAGCAGTGAACTACGGTCTAATTCACCCCTCCACTTT. Its protein is CASSELRSNSPLHF. The variable domain in full, with the rest retrieved from reference TRBV2 and TRBJ1-6, is EPEVTQTPSHQVTQMGQEVILRCVPISNHLYFYWYRQILGQKVEFLVSFYNNEISEKSEIFDDQFSVERPDGSNFTLKIRSTKLEDSAMYFCASSELRSNSPLHFGNGTRLTVT.

This chain links TRBV6-1 with TRBJ1-1, with a possible D match to TRBD1 (5 bases). Germline V CDR1 and CDR2: MNHNS, SASEGT. Trimming removed 6 bases at V and 3 bases at J, with 14 bases between. This CDR3 is built from 14 residues. The CDR3 DNA reads TGTGCCAGCAGACGACAGTCTGGGGACACTGAAGCTTTCTTT. This codes for CASRRQSGDTEAFF.

This rearrangement joins TRBV10-3 to TRBJ2-5; the match to TRBD1 covers 9 bases. Germline-derived CDR1 and CDR2 are ENHRY and SYGVKD. This CDR3 spans 16 amino acids. After removal of 6 bases from V and 2 bases from J, the junction contained 10 bases not matched to a gene. CDR3 residues: CAIRGPGQGLQETQYF. CDR3 DNA sequence: TGTGCCATCAGGGGGCCCGGACAGGGGTTGCAAGAGACCCAGTACTTC.

The gene calls are TRBV30 and TRBJ1-3; D might be TRBD1 (6 bases). Germline assignment: CDR1 GTSNPN and CDR2 SVGIG (reference sequence). V was cut by 3 bases and J by 0 bases, with 15 bases left in between. The CDR3 runs 16 residues. The CDR3 bases are TGTGCCTGGAGCTTGGGGGGGGCTAGCTCTGGAAACACCATATATTTT. As protein: CAWSLGGASSGNTIYF.

V and J are TRBV30 and TRBJ2-3; D gene unclear. This CDR3 comprises 13 residues. V lost 0 bases, J lost 4 bases, and 8 bases lay in between. The germline V gene has CDR1 GTSNPN and CDR2 SVGIG (reference sequence). The CDR3 DNA reads TGTGCCTGGAGTGTACGAGAGGCAGATACGCAGTATTTT. This codes for CAWSVREADTQYF.

The chain couples TRBV6-1 to TRBJ1-1; tentative D call: TRBD1 (5 bases). V was clipped by 3 bases and J by 0 bases, with 8 bases between them. From germline, CDR1 is MNHNS and CDR2 SASEGT. There are 14 residues in the CDR3. CDR3 sequence (DNA): TGTGCCAGCAGTGAGGGGACGTTGAACACTGAAGCTTTCTTT. It codes for CASSEGTLNTEAFF.

The chain combines TRBV5-4 with TRBJ2-7; D possibly corresponds to TRBD1 (6 bases). Trimming shortened V by 7 bases and J by 1 base, and 12 bases separated the two germline ends. CDR3 size: 13 residues. The germline V gene has CDR1 SGHNT and CDR2 YYREEE (reference sequence). CDR3 sequence reads: CASSHRESYEQYF. CDR3 sequence (DNA): TGTGCCAGCTCCCACAGGGAATCCTACGAGCAGTACTTC.

This chain's CDR3 is CATSNFGGSESSYNEQFF. CDR3 nucleotides: TGTGCCACCAGCAACTTTGGAGGTAGCGAGAGCTCCTACAATGAGCAGTTCTTC. This rearrangement joins TRBV15 to TRBJ2-1, with D perhaps TRBD2 (5 bases). The V end was cut by 4 bases, the J end by 0 bases, with 19 bases between. In germline, CDR1 is LNHNV, CDR2 YYDKDF (reference sequence). There are 18 residues in the CDR3.

J is TRBJ2-1 and V is TRBV27; no firm D call. V was clipped by 6 bases and J by 2 bases, with 2 bases between them. Germline CDR1 is MNHEY and CDR2 is SMNVEV (reference sequence). The CDR3 has 11 residues. This CDR3 reads CASSTYNEQFF. Written as DNA, the CDR3 is TGTGCCAGCAGCACCTACAATGAGCAGTTCTTC.

The gene calls are TRBV6-5 and TRBJ2-1, with D perhaps matching TRBD1 (6 bases). The V and J ends lost 5 bases and 9 bases respectively, with 14 bases between them. This CDR3 comprises 13 residues. The V gene's germline CDR1 is MNHEY and CDR2 SVGAGI. CDR3 region: CASSILTRGEQFF. CDR3 DNA sequence: TGTGCCAGCAGTATACTGACCAGGGGTGAGCAGTTCTTC.

This chain joins TRBV5-1 and TRBJ2-3; 7 bases line up with TRBD2. The V gene's germline CDR1 is SGHRS and CDR2 YFSETQ. After removal of 4 bases from V and 5 bases from J, the junction contained 7 bases not matched to a gene. The CDR3 has 14 residues. The CDR3, as DNA: TGCGCCAGCAGCCCCCAAACGGGGGGAGATACGCAGTATTTT. Encoded protein: CASSPQTGGDTQYF. The full variable domain, its missing parts supplied by reference TRBV5-1 and TRBJ2-3, is KAGVTQTPRYLIKTRGQQVTLSCSPISGHRSVSWYQQTPGQGLQFLFEYFSETQRNKGNFPGRFSGRQFSNSRSEMNVSTLELGDSALYLCASSPQTGGDTQYFGPGTRLTVL.

The chain carries TRBV5-1 and TRBJ2-1; tentative D call: TRBD1 (6 bases). The germline V gene has CDR1 SGHRS and CDR2 YFSETQ. This CDR3 comprises 17 residues. V dropped 4 bases and J dropped 2 bases, with 19 bases sitting between them. The CDR3 region is CASSLRPTGQPYNEQFF. The CDR3 DNA follows: TGCGCCAGCAGCCTAAGACCCACGGGACAACCCTACAATGAGCAGTTCTTC.